This T cell receptor beta chain was obtained from a study of shared clonotypes between healthy human individuals. Looking at the study overall: Donors had three CD4 naive, three CD4 memory, two CD8 naive and one CD8 memory plate apiece.

The CDR3 covers 16 residues. V shed 0 bases, J shed 8 bases, and the junction held 8 bases outside the gene matches. Germline CDR1 is SGHNT and CDR2 is YYREEE (reference sequence). TCRdb's table, derived via immunoSEQ multiplex PCR, lists solely in-frame clones and lacks some. The sample yields approximately 1,000,000 clones, approximately 80% seen once. The V and J genes are TRBV5-4 and TRBJ1-2; 12 bases align to TRBD1. The sequence came from a man aged 18-30 years in good health. Some clones in this sample may be carry-over from other donors' samples. The sequenced material came from memory CD4+ T cells from PBMCs. Subset indicated: CD45RA-negative fraction. CDR3 residues: CASSLDRDRGRRGYTF. For the CDR3, the DNA is TGTGCCAGCAGCTTGGACCGGGACAGGGGGCGGCGAGGCTACACCTTC.